A single sample is the source of the 32 T cell receptor beta chains below, sequenced in a study of shared clonotypes between healthy human individuals. Here immunoSEQ multiplex PCR was the method, and the copy in TCRdb shows in-frame clones only, minus some. The table records some 690,000 clones, about nine tenths of them present only once. The material sequenced was memory CD8+ T cells from PBMCs. Subset in this sample: CD45RO+ cells pooled with CCR7-negative TemRA cells. These receptors originate from a man younger than 30 in good health. Some clones in this sample may be carry-over from other donors' samples.

This sequence joins TRBV27 and TRBJ2-3; 7 bases fit TRBD1. CDR3 size: 15 residues. V was clipped by 5 bases and J by 0 bases; unmatched bases: 5. The germline gives CDR1 MNHEY, CDR2 SMNVEV (reference sequence). In DNA form, the CDR3 reads TGTGCCAGCAGTCCCAGGGACAGAAGCACAGATACGCAGTATTTT. Amino acids: CASSPRDRSTDTQYF.

The chain links TRBV19 to TRBJ2-3; possibly TRBD2 for D (6 bases). CDR3 size: 15 residues. The ends were cut back, 6 bases at V and 3 bases at J, with 16 bases in the middle. CDR1 LNHDA and CDR2 SQIVND come from the germline V gene (reference sequence). The CDR3 region has the DNA TGTGCCAGTAGCAATCTAGCGTACAGTACAGATACGCAGTATTTT. This codes for CASSNLAYSTDTQYF.

The chain is built from TRBV7-9 and TRBJ2-3; 10 nucleotides match TRBD1. This CDR3 has 15 residues. Germline values: CDR1 SEHNR, CDR2 FQNEAQ (reference sequence). Trimming removed 5 bases from V and 1 base from J; junction bases left unmatched: 3. Here the CDR3 reads CASSTGTGGTDTQYF. CDR3 DNA: TGTGCCAGCAGCACCGGGACAGGGGGCACAGATACGCAGTATTTT.

This sequence joins TRBV9 and TRBJ2-5, with a tentative D call TRBD1 (5 bases). The germline V gene has CDR1 SGDLS and CDR2 YYNGEE. The V gene lost 4 bases and the J gene lost 4 bases, with 14 bases spanning the gap. CDR3 length: 14 residues. CDR3 sequence: CASSQGAKPETQYF. CDR3 coding DNA: TGTGCCAGCAGCCAAGGGGCCAAACCAGAGACCCAGTACTTC.

The chain employs TRBV14 and TRBJ2-7; the D gene is possibly TRBD2 (5 bases). The germline V gene has CDR1 SGHDN and CDR2 FVKESK. This CDR3 is built from 13 residues. Trimming took off 6 bases at V and 1 base at J, with 10 bases between the two ends. CDR3 DNA: TGTGCCAGCAGGGTCGAGGGATCCTACGAGCAGTACTTC. Its translation: CASRVEGSYEQYF.

Notes on this clone: Other DNA sequences in this specimen translate into the identical CDR3. The gene calls are TRBV27 and TRBJ1-1; weak D call: TRBD1 (5 bases). CDR1 and CDR2 (germline): MNHEY, SMNVEV (reference sequence). V lost 5 bases to trimming and J lost 1 base, with 8 bases between them. The CDR3 totals 13 residues. The CDR3: CASSPRGNTEAFF. The CDR3 DNA reads as TGTGCCAGCAGTCCGAGGGGGAACACTGAAGCTTTCTTT.

This clone has a single count. V usage is TRBV10-3 and J usage is TRBJ2-7; D may be TRBD2 (5 bases). The CDR3 has 12 amino acids. The V end lost 5 bases, the J end lost 4 bases, and 9 bases lay between the germline ends. Germline loops: CDR1 ENHRY, CDR2 SYGVKD. CDR3 sequence (DNA): TGTGCCATCAGTTCCACTAGTTACGAGCAGTACTTC. Translation: CAISSTSYEQYF.

The J gene is TRBJ2-7, the V gene TRBV15, with D perhaps TRBD2 (7 bases). This CDR3 spans 15 amino acids. Germline values: CDR1 LNHNV, CDR2 YYDKDF (reference sequence). V was trimmed by 5 bases and J by 3 bases, leaving 17 bases between them. The CDR3 loop is CATSLGGESYYEQYF. CDR3 DNA: TGTGCCACCAGCCTAGGGGGGGAGAGCTACTACGAGCAGTACTTC.

The chain recombines TRBV7-2 with TRBJ2-5; TRBD2 aligns across 7 bases. Germline loops: CDR1 SGHTA, CDR2 FQGNSA. This CDR3 is built from 15 residues. With 4 bases clipped from V and 4 bases from J, the junction kept 9 bases outside the gene matches. The DNA for the CDR3 is TGTGCCAGCAGCTGGAACCCGGGGGGAGGAGAGACCCAGTACTTC. It codes for CASSWNPGGGETQYF.

Here the CDR3 DNA reads TGCGCCAGCAGCCAAGAATGGCCGGGGGAGCAGTACTTC. Encoded protein: CASSQEWPGEQYF. V and J are TRBV4-1 and TRBJ2-7; tentative D call: TRBD2 (5 bases). CDR3 size: 13 residues. Germline CDR1 is MGHRA and CDR2 is YSYEKL. V lost 0 bases and J lost 7, with 10 bases in between.

V gene TRBV7-9 combines with J gene TRBJ2-7; the match to TRBD2 covers 10 bases. Germline V gene sequence: CDR1 SEHNR, CDR2 FQNEAQ (reference sequence). CDR3 length: 16 residues. The junction had 6 bases not matched to a gene; V was cut back by 1 base and J by 3 bases. CDR3 coding DNA: TGTGCCAGCAGCTTAGTTACAGCGGGGGGGATCTACGAGCAGTACTTC. It translates to CASSLVTAGGIYEQYF.

This sequence joins TRBV7-3 and TRBJ2-2; a weak D match, TRBD2 (6 bases). Germline V gives CDR1 SGHTA, CDR2 FQGTGA. The CDR3 is 14 amino acids. V lost 8 bases and J 0 bases, leaving 10 bases between the germline ends. The CDR3 region is CASLADPNTGELFF. CDR3 DNA: TGTGCCAGCTTAGCGGACCCGAACACCGGGGAGCTGTTTTTT.

This clone was detected once. J is TRBJ2-5 and V is TRBV5-1; TRBD2 matches at 7 bases. Looked up from germline, CDR1 is SGHRS and CDR2 is YFSETQ. The CDR3 spans 15 residues. J was trimmed by 2 bases and V by 4 bases; bases with no gene match: 8. CDR3 region: CASSPRGGRQETQYF. CDR3 bases: TGCGCCAGCAGCCCCCGGGGAGGGAGGCAAGAGACCCAGTACTTC.

This clone was seen just once. Other DNA sequences in the sample encode the same CDR3. This chain connects TRBV5-6 to TRBJ2-7; D gene uncertain. The CDR3 length is 13 residues. In germline, CDR1 is SGHDT, CDR2 YYEEEE. V gave up 0 bases and J gave up 1 base, with 5 bases separating them. The CDR3 DNA reads TGTGCCAGCAGCTTGGGCAGATCCTACGAGCAGTACTTC. This codes for CASSLGRSYEQYF.

On this clone: Other nucleotide sequences in the sample specify the same CDR3. The CDR3 DNA sequence: TGTGCCAGCAGTTTATCTAGCAATCAGCCCCAGCATTTT. Its translation: CASSLSSNQPQHF. The V gene is TRBV27, the J gene TRBJ1-5; D remains unclear. V lost 0 bases and J lost 0, with 0 bases in between. The CDR3 runs 13 residues. CDR1 is MNHEY and CDR2 is SMNVEV in the germline V gene (reference sequence).

V usage is TRBV10-1 and J usage is TRBJ2-4; possibly TRBD2 for D (6 bases). V was cut by 6 bases and J by 1 base, with 16 bases left in between. Germline assignment: CDR1 WNHNN and CDR2 SYGVQD (reference sequence). The CDR3 consists of 16 residues. CDR3 amino acids: CASRVVWEAAKNIQYF. CDR3 sequence (DNA): TGCGCCAGCAGGGTGGTATGGGAGGCGGCCAAAAACATTCAGTACTTC.

In regard to this clone: Distinct nucleotide sequences in the sample also encode this CDR3. This rearrangement joins TRBV7-8 to TRBJ2-1, with 9 bases lining up with TRBD2. The germline CDR1 and CDR2 sequences are SGHVS and FQNEAQ. Trimming removed 1 base from V and 8 bases from J; junction bases left unmatched: 0. CDR3 length equals 13 residues. The CDR3 coding sequence is TGTGCCAGCAGCTTAGGCGGGGGGGATGAGCAGTTCTTC. This encodes CASSLGGGDEQFF.

This chain connects TRBV20-1 to TRBJ1-2; D is ambiguous. The CDR3 spans 10 residues. Looked up from germline, CDR1 is DFQATT and CDR2 is SNEGSKA (reference sequence). V gave up 7 bases and J gave up 1 base, with 4 bases separating them. The CDR3 nucleotides read TGCAGTGGCCTTAACTATGGCTACACCTTC. Its protein product is CSGLNYGYTF.

This clone was counted only a few times. The chain is built from TRBV7-9 and TRBJ1-2; unclear D gene. Trimming cost V 2 bases and J 7 bases, with 8 bases left between them. The V gene's germline CDR1 is SEHNR and CDR2 FQNEAQ (reference sequence). CDR3 length: 12 residues. CDR3 sequence (DNA): TGTGCCAGCAGCTTACGTGGCGGTGGCTACACCTTC. Its protein product is CASSLRGGGYTF. The full variable domain, rest sourced from reference TRBV7-9 and TRBJ1-2, is DTGVSQNPRHKITKRGQNVTFRCDPISEHNRLYWYRQTLGQGPEFLTYFQNEAQLEKSRLLSDRFSAERPKGSFSTLEIQRTEQGDSAMYLCASSLRGGGYTFGSGTRLTVV.

The J gene is TRBJ2-7, the V gene TRBV10-3; possibly TRBD1 for D (5 bases). The CDR3 has 17 residues. Germline V gene data show CDR1 as ENHRY and CDR2 as SYGVKD. Trimming took off 3 bases at V and 4 bases at J, with 22 bases between the two ends. The CDR3 sequence: CAISDLPSPGYQYEQYF. CDR3 nucleotides: TGTGCCATCAGTGACCTTCCGAGCCCAGGGTATCAGTACGAGCAGTACTTC.

The rearrangement uses TRBV19 and TRBJ2-7, with D tentatively TRBD2 (6 bases). Germline values: CDR1 LNHDA, CDR2 SQIVND (reference sequence). The V gene lost 3 bases and the J gene lost 4 bases, with 16 bases spanning the gap. CDR3 length equals 15 residues. The CDR3 spells CASSIGRIGMYEQYF. CDR3 coding DNA: TGTGCCAGTAGTATTGGGAGGATAGGGATGTACGAGCAGTACTTC.

The J gene is TRBJ2-5, the V gene TRBV28, with D possibly matching TRBD1 (5 bases). The CDR3 loop spans 13 amino acids. V was trimmed by 6 bases and J by 2 bases, leaving 10 bases between them. Germline CDR1 and CDR2: MDHEN and SYDVKM. The CDR3 DNA is TGTGCCAGCAGCCTTAGGGGTCAAGAGACCCAGTACTTC. Translated, it gives CASSLRGQETQYF.

The rearrangement links TRBV19 to TRBJ2-2; 7 bases line up with TRBD2. This CDR3 is 16 amino acids long. V shed 3 bases, J shed 2 bases, and the junction held 6 bases outside the gene matches. Germline loops: CDR1 LNHDA, CDR2 SQIVND (reference sequence). CDR3 sequence (DNA): TGTGCCAGTAGTATGATTAGCGGGCACAACACCGGGGAGCTGTTTTTT. This encodes CASSMISGHNTGELFF.

The chain has TRBV25-1 and TRBJ2-5; D possibly corresponds to TRBD1 (6 bases). The CDR3 is 13 residues long. CDR1 and CDR2 from the germline V gene are MGHDK and SYGVNS. V was cut by 6 bases and J by 1 base, with 9 bases left in between. CDR3 sequence: CASSWTAQETQYF. CDR3 nucleotide sequence: TGTGCCAGCAGCTGGACAGCCCAAGAGACCCAGTACTTC.

This chain connects TRBV28 to TRBJ2-7; the D is unclear. CDR1 and CDR2 from the germline V gene are MDHEN and SYDVKM. The CDR3 totals 11 residues. The CDR3 sequence: CTCGTRLEQYF. DNA for the CDR3: TGTACATGCGGCACCAGGCTCGAGCAGTACTTC.

To note about this clone: Other DNA sequences of this sample code for an identical CDR3. Written as DNA, the CDR3 is TGTGCCAGCAGTTTAGGGGACTATGGCTACACCTTC. Encoded protein: CASSLGDYGYTF. The chain combines TRBV28 with TRBJ1-2; no clear D gene. Germline V lookup: CDR1 MDHEN, CDR2 SYDVKM. The CDR3 length is 12 residues. V gave up 2 bases and J gave up 3 bases, with 4 bases separating them.

The rearrangement uses TRBV5-8 and TRBJ2-7, with a weak D call TRBD2 (5 bases). Germline values: CDR1 SGHTS, CDR2 YDEGEE. This CDR3 is built from 14 residues. V was shortened by 5 bases and J by 7 bases, with 19 bases between the two germline ends. CDR3 bases: TGTGCCAGCAGACCTGGACTGCGGAACTGGGAGCAGTACTTC. It is translated as CASRPGLRNWEQYF.

This rearrangement joins TRBV27 to TRBJ1-5, with 7 nucleotides matching TRBD1. V was pared by 5 bases and J by 0 bases, with 10 bases of the junction left unmatched. Germline assignment: CDR1 MNHEY and CDR2 SMNVEV (reference sequence). This CDR3 has 17 amino acids. The CDR3 DNA sequence: TGTGCCAGCAGTAAGGGACAGTCCCCTTATAGCAATCAGCCCCAGCATTTT. This encodes CASSKGQSPYSNQPQHF.

This chain uses TRBV7-3 with TRBJ1-2; 7 nucleotides agree with TRBD1. Germline loops: CDR1 SGHTA, CDR2 FQGTGA. CDR3 length: 15 amino acids. Trimming took 5 bases from V and 7 from J; bases not matched to a gene: 13. The CDR3 region is CASSPLGSAGGGYTF. DNA for the CDR3: TGTGCCAGCAGCCCGCTCGGGTCCGCAGGGGGTGGCTACACCTTC.

The chain links TRBV25-1 to TRBJ1-4; maybe TRBD1 (5 bases). Trimming removed 2 bases at V and 8 bases at J, with 15 bases between. Germline CDR1 and CDR2: MGHDK and SYGVNS. The CDR3 consists of 15 residues. This CDR3 is CASSEPSRVGEKLFF. CDR3 nucleotides: TGTGCCAGCAGTGAACCCAGCAGGGTAGGGGAAAAACTGTTTTTT.

This chain joins TRBV28 and TRBJ2-5; 9 bases are a match to TRBD1. There are 15 residues in the CDR3. Germline V gene lookup returns CDR1 MDHEN and CDR2 SYDVKM. V lost 2 bases to trimming and J lost 4 bases; unmatched junction nucleotides: 5. The DNA for the CDR3 is TGTGCCAGCAGTTTAGGACAGGGGCGCAGAGAGACCCAGTACTTC. Encoded protein: CASSLGQGRRETQYF.

The J gene is TRBJ2-7, the V gene TRBV27; tentatively, D is TRBD2 (6 bases). The germline V gene encodes CDR1 MNHEY and CDR2 SMNVEV (reference sequence). The CDR3 has 15 amino acids. V lost 2 bases and J lost 3, with 14 bases in between. CDR3 in amino acids: CASSLGDSYNYEQYF. As DNA, the CDR3 is TGTGCCAGCAGTTTAGGGGACTCCTATAACTACGAGCAGTACTTC.